This record looks at one T cell receptor beta chain sequence and its context. The CDR3 contains 14 residues. With 6 bases clipped from V and 5 bases from J, the junction kept 6 bases outside the gene matches. Germline CDR1 KGHSH, CDR2 LQKENI. Assay: immunoSEQ multiplex PCR; the TCRdb copy retains only in-frame clones and omits some. The sample has about 98,000 clones, approximately 93% seen once. The data were obtained in a study of OX40 agonist ivuxolimab in advanced cancers. This clonotype was obtained from an adult with an advanced solid tumor such as melanoma, head and neck, liver or kidney cancer. Sequences were derived from CD4+ or CD8+ T cells sorted from blood, sampled in a trial of the OX40 agonist ivuxolimab. The chain combines TRBV18 with TRBJ2-1; 8 bases fit TRBD1. The CDR3 here is CASSPGQVNNEQFF. The CDR3 nucleotides read TGTGCCAGCTCGCCGGGACAGGTCAACAATGAGCAGTTCTTC.